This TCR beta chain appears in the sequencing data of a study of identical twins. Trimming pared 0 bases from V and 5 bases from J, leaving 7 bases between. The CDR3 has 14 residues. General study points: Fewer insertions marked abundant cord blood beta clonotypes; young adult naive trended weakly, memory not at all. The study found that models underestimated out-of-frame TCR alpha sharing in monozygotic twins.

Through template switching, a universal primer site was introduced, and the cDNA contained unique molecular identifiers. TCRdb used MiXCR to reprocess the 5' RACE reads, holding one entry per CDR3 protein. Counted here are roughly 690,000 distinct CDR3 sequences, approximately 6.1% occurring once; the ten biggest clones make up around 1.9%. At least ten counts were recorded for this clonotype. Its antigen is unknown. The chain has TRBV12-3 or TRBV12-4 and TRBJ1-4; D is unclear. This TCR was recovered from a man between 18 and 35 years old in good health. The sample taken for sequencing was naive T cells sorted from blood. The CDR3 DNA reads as TGTGCCAGCAGTTTAGCCGGTCCAAATGAAAAACTGTTTTTT. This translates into CASSLAGPNEKLFF.